This note documents a single T cell receptor (beta chain) sequence. The sample is drawn from a study of CD8 T cells in Susac syndrome. Germline V gene lookup returns CDR1 SGDLS and CDR2 YYNGEE. This CDR3 has 13 amino acids. Trimming took 3 bases from V and 5 from J; bases not matched to a gene: 4. The RNA, about 0.45 to 1 ug, was put through reverse transcription using random hexamers. Amplification of the TCR beta CDR3 was carried out by immunoSEQ multiplex PCR, which spanned a total of 54 Vbeta and 13 Jbeta segments. TCRdb itself ran the immunoSEQ multiplex PCR reads through MiXCR, one entry per CDR3 protein. Of roughly 150,000 distinct CDR3 sequences detected, about 94% appear once; the ten largest clones hold over 0.2%. Sequencing of TCR beta covered CD8+ and CD4+ T cells obtained from blood. TEMRA cells were FACS-enriched and CD8+ and CD4+ T cells negatively isolated.

The clonotype originates from a human donor with multiple sclerosis. The source material was CD8+ T cells from PBMCs. The chain combines TRBV9 with TRBJ1-2; 7 bases are shared with TRBD1. CDR3 protein: CASSGQGSYGYTF. DNA of the CDR3: TGTGCCAGCAGCGGACAGGGTAGTTATGGCTACACCTTC.